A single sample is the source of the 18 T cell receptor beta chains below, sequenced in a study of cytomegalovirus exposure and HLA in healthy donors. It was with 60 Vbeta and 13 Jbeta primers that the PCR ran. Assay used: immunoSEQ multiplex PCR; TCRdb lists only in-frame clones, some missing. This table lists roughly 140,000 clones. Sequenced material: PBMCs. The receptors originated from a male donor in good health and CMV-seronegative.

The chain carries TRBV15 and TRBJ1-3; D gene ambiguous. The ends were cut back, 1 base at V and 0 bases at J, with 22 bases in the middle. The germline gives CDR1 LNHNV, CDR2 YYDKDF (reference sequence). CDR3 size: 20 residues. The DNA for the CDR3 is TGTGCCACCAGCAGAGTTAGCGGGCAGCCAAAGCTTTACTCTGGAAACACCATATATTTT. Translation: CATSRVSGQPKLYSGNTIYF. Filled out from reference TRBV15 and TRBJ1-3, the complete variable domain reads DAMVIQNPRYQVTQFGKPVTLSCSQTLNHNVMYWYQQKSSQAPKLLFHYYDKDFNNEADTPDNFQSRRPNTSFCFLDIRSPGLGDTAMYLCATSRVSGQPKLYSGNTIYFGEGSWLTVV.

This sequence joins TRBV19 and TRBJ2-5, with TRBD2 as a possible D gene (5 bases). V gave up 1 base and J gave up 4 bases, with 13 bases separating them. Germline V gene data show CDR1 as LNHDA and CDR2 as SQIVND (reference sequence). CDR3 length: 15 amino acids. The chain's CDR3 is CASSIGGAATETQYF. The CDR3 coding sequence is TGTGCCAGTAGTATAGGAGGAGCGGCTACAGAGACCCAGTACTTC.

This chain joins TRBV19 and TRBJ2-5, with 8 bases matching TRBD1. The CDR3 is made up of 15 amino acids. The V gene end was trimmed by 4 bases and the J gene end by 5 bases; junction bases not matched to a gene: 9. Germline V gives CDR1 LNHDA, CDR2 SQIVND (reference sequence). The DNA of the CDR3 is TGTGCCAGTAGTACGCGACAGGGGCGTCGGGAGACCCAGTACTTC. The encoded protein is CASSTRQGRRETQYF. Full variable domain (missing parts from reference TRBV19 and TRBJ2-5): DGGITQSPKYLFRKEGQNVTLSCEQNLNHDAMYWYRQDPGQGLRLIYYSQIVNDFQKGDIAEGYSVSREKKESFPLTVTSAQKNPTAFYLCASSTRQGRRETQYFGPGTRLLVL.

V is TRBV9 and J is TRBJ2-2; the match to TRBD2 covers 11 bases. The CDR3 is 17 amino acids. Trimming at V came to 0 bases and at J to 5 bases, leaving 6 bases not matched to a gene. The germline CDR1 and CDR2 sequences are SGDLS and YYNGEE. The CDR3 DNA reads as TGTGCCAGCAGCGTAGGGCTGACTAGCGGGGAGACCGGGGAGCTGTTTTTT. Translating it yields CASSVGLTSGETGELFF.

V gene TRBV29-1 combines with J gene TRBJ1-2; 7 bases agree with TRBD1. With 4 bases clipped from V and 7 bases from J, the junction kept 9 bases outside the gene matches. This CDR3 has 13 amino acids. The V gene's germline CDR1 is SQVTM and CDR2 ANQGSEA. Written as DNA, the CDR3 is TGCAGCGTTGGTGGCAGGGGGAGCGGTGGCTACACCTTC. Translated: CSVGGRGSGGYTF.

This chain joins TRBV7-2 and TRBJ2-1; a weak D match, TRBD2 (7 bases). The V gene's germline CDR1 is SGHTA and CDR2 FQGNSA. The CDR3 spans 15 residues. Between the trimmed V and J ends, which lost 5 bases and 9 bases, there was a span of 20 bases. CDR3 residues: CASSPLGGGQVEQFF. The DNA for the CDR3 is TGTGCCAGCAGCCCTCTGGGGGGGGGCCAGGTTGAGCAGTTCTTC.

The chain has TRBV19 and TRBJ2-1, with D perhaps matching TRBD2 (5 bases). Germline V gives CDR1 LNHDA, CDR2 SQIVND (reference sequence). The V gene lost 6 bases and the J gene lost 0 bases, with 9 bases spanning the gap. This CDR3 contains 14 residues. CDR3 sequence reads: CASREASSYNEQFF. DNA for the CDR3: TGTGCCAGTAGGGAGGCGAGCTCCTACAATGAGCAGTTCTTC.

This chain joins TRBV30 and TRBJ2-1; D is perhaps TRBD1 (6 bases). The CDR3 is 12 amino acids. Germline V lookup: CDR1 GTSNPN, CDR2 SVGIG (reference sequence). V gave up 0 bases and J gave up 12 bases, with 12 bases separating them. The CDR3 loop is CAWSVLGHGQFF. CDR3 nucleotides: TGTGCCTGGAGTGTATTGGGACATGGGCAGTTCTTC.

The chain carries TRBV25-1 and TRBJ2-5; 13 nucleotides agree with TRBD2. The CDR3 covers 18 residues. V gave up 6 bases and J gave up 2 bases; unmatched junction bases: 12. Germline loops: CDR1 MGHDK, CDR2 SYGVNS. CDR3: CASSAHRGLAGVQETQYF. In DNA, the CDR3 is TGTGCCAGCAGCGCCCATCGAGGACTAGCGGGAGTTCAAGAGACCCAGTACTTC.

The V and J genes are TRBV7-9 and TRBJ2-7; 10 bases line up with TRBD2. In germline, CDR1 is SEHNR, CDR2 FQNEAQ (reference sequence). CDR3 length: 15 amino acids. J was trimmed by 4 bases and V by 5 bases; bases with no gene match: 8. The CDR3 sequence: CASSPLAGVGYEQYF. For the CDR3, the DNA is TGTGCCAGCAGCCCGCTAGCGGGAGTAGGGTACGAGCAGTACTTC.

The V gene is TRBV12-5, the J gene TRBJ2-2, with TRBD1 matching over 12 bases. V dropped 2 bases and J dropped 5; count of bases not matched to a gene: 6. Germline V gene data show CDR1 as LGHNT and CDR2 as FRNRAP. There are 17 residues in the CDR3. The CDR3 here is CASGLTLGQGATGELFF. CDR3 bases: TGTGCTAGTGGTTTGACCCTGGGACAGGGGGCTACCGGGGAGCTGTTTTTT.

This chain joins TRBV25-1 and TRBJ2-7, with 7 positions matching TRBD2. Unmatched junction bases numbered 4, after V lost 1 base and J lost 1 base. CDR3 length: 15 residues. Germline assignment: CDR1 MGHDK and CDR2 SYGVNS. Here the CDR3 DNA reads TGTGCCAGCAGTGAATGGGGGGGAGTTTCCTACGAGCAGTACTTC. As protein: CASSEWGGVSYEQYF.

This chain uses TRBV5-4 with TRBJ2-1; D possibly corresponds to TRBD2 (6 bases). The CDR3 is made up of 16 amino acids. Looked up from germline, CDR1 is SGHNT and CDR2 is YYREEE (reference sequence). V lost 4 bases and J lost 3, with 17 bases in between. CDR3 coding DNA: TGTGCCAGCAGCGGGGGAGGAGCGGAAAACTACAATGAGCAGTTCTTC. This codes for CASSGGGAENYNEQFF.

The DNA for the CDR3 is TGCGCCAGCAGCCCGCTAACAGGCTCTGGAAACACCATATATTTT. Its translation: CASSPLTGSGNTIYF. The chain couples TRBV5-1 to TRBJ1-3; possible D gene TRBD1, 5 bases. CDR1 SGHRS and CDR2 YFSETQ come from the germline V gene. The CDR3 runs 15 residues. V was shortened by 4 bases and J by 0 bases, with 11 bases between the two germline ends. The whole variable domain, filled in from reference TRBV5-1 and TRBJ1-3, reads KAGVTQTPRYLIKTRGQQVTLSCSPISGHRSVSWYQQTPGQGLQFLFEYFSETQRNKGNFPGRFSGRQFSNSRSEMNVSTLELGDSALYLCASSPLTGSGNTIYFGEGSWLTVV.

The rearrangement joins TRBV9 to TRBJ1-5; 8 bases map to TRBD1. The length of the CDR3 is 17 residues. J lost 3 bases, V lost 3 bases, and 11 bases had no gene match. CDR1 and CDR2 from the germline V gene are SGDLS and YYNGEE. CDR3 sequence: CASSEGQVQPYNQPQHF. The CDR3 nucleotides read TGTGCCAGCAGCGAGGGACAGGTCCAACCCTACAATCAGCCCCAGCATTTT.

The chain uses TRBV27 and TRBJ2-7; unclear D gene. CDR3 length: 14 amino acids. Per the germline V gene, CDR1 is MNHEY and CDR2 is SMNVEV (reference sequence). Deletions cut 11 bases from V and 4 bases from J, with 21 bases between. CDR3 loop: CASGKVGTHYEQYF. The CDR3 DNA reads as TGTGCCTCAGGTAAAGTAGGTACGCATTACGAGCAGTACTTC.

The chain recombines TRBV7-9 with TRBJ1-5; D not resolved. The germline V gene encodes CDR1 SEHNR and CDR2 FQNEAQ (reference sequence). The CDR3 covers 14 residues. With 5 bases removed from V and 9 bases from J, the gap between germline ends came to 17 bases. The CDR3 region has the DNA TGTGCCAGCAGCCCTATTACGGGGAATGGGCCCCAGCATTTT. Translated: CASSPITGNGPQHF.

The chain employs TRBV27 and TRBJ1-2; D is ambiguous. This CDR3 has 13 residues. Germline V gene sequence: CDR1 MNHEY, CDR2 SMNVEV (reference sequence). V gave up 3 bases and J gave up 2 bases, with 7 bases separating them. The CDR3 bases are TGTGCCAGCAGTTTCAACATCAACTATGGCTACACCTTC. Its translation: CASSFNINYGYTF.